The 19 T cell receptor beta chains listed next were all sequenced from one sample in a study of lymphopenia after photon versus proton radiotherapy (dated by TCRdb to between 2017 and 2020). The method behind the library was the immunoSEQ multiplex PCR assay. Imported from immuneACCESS, the table was reduced by TCRdb to in-frame sequences with V and J called. These copies leave out some clones; in studies compared against another copy, an unresolved V gene accounts for under half, and the cause of the remainder is not known. The sample table holds roughly 30,000 clones, of which approximately 95% were seen once. 0.55% to 0.9% of the sample is held by the ten biggest clonotypes. Sequenced here: peripheral blood, sampled from a patient treated with photon-based radiotherapy. Source of these receptors: a woman in her fifties or sixties with cholangiocarcinoma.

The chain links TRBV20-1 to TRBJ2-7; tentative D call: TRBD1 (6 bases). CDR3 length: 11 amino acids. V lost 5 bases to trimming and J lost 4 bases, with 9 bases between them. Germline V gene data show CDR1 as DFQATT and CDR2 as SNEGSKA (reference sequence). DNA for the CDR3: TGCAGTGCTGACACAGGGTACGAGCAGTACTTC. This codes for CSADTGYEQYF.

The rearrangement uses TRBV5-5 and TRBJ1-1; D is unresolved. Per the germline V gene, CDR1 is SGHKS and CDR2 is YYEKEE (reference sequence). The V end was cut by 0 bases, the J end by 0 bases, with 6 bases between. The CDR3 contains 14 residues. The CDR3: CASSLGGMNTEAFF. Here the CDR3 DNA reads TGTGCCAGCAGCTTGGGTGGGATGAACACTGAAGCTTTCTTT.

The chain couples TRBV30 to TRBJ1-2, with D unclear. Trimming removed 3 bases from V and 3 bases from J, with 23 bases in between. In germline, CDR1 is GTSNPN, CDR2 SVGIG (reference sequence). CDR3 length: 17 amino acids. The CDR3 loop is CAWSRETFPSPDYGYTF. As DNA, the CDR3 is TGTGCCTGGAGCCGAGAGACATTTCCGAGCCCTGACTATGGCTACACCTTC. The complete variable domain, with remaining parts taken from reference TRBV30 and TRBJ1-2, reads SQTIHQWPATLVQPVGSPLSLECTVEGTSNPNLYWYRQAAGRGLQLLFYSVGIGQISSEVPQNLSASRPQDRQFILSSKKLLLSDSGFYLCAWSRETFPSPDYGYTFGSGTRLTVV.

This clone turned up a few times. The genes are TRBV14 and TRBJ2-7, with 10 bases lining up with TRBD2. This CDR3 has 22 residues. The germline gives CDR1 SGHDN, CDR2 FVKESK. Trimming cost V 0 bases and J 5 bases; bases outside gene matches: 25. Written as DNA, the CDR3 is TGTGCCAGCAGCCAAGATTGGGGGCAGCTAGCGGGGGCCTCCCTACCAAATGACGAGCAGTACTTC. As protein: CASSQDWGQLAGASLPNDEQYF.

In this sample, this clone turned up a few times. V usage is TRBV19 and J usage is TRBJ1-6; D possibly corresponds to TRBD1 (6 bases). CDR3 size: 12 residues. The V end was cut by 9 bases, the J end by 6 bases, with 9 bases between. The germline gives CDR1 LNHDA, CDR2 SQIVND (reference sequence). The CDR3 protein is CASRTANSPLHF. DNA for the CDR3: TGTGCCAGCCGGACAGCTAATTCACCCCTCCACTTT.

The J gene is TRBJ2-1, the V gene TRBV2; 8 nucleotides match TRBD2. The CDR3 is made up of 14 amino acids. Germline-derived CDR1 and CDR2 are SNHLY and FYNNEI. Germline trimming cut 4 bases from V and 9 bases from J; bases unmatched to any gene: 8. The chain's CDR3 is CASSGYRAGGEQFF. CDR3 sequence (DNA): TGTGCCAGCAGTGGGTACAGGGCGGGAGGTGAGCAGTTCTTC.

The chain combines TRBV7-2 with TRBJ1-2; possibly TRBD1 for D (6 bases). Germline values: CDR1 SGHTA, CDR2 FQGNSA. There are 13 residues in the CDR3. V was cut by 4 bases and J by 8 bases, with 14 bases left in between. The CDR3: CASSSTGLGGYTF. DNA for the CDR3: TGTGCCAGCAGCTCAACAGGGCTAGGGGGCTACACCTTC. Combining the CDR3 with reference TRBV7-2 and TRBJ1-2 gives the whole variable domain GAGVSQSPSNKVTEKGKDVELRCDPISGHTALYWYRQSLGQGLEFLIYFQGNSAPDKSGLPSDRFSAERTGGSVSTLTIQRTQQEDSAVYLCASSSTGLGGYTFGSGTRLTVV.

The chain is built from TRBV19 and TRBJ1-5; D gene ambiguous. In germline, CDR1 is LNHDA, CDR2 SQIVND (reference sequence). The CDR3 runs 14 residues. Trimming removed 3 bases from V and 4 bases from J, with 10 bases in between. The CDR3 DNA sequence: TGTGCCAGTAGTATGCTTTCAGCAAATCAGCCCCAGCATTTT. It translates to CASSMLSANQPQHF.

V gene TRBV19 combines with J gene TRBJ1-5; TRBD1 matches at 7 bases. Per germline, CDR1 LNHDA and CDR2 SQIVND (reference sequence). CDR3 length equals 15 residues. Trimming took 5 bases from V and 0 from J; bases not matched to a gene: 4. This CDR3 reads CASSVGQNSNQPQHF. CDR3 nucleotide sequence: TGTGCCAGTAGTGTGGGACAGAATAGCAATCAGCCCCAGCATTTT.

The chain is built from TRBV30 and TRBJ1-6; D is uncertain. CDR1 GTSNPN and CDR2 SVGIG come from the germline V gene (reference sequence). With 7 bases removed from V and 9 bases from J, the gap between germline ends came to 19 bases. The CDR3 consists of 14 residues. In DNA form, the CDR3 reads TGTGCCTCCGGACCGAGGGCGTTTGGTTCACCCCTCCACTTT. Translated, it gives CASGPRAFGSPLHF.

The rearrangement joins TRBV5-1 to TRBJ2-7; TRBD2 might be the D (6 bases). CDR3 length: 15 amino acids. In germline, CDR1 is SGHRS, CDR2 YFSETQ. V dropped 3 bases and J dropped 1 base, with 14 bases sitting between them. DNA of the CDR3: TGCGCCAGCAGCTCTGCGTTGGCGGGATCCTACGAGCAGTACTTC. This translates into CASSSALAGSYEQYF.

The chain uses TRBV7-2 and TRBJ1-2; TRBD1 aligns across 7 bases. CDR1 is SGHTA and CDR2 is FQGNSA in the germline V gene. V lost 1 base and J lost 8; bases outside the gene matches: 7. CDR3 length: 14 residues. CDR3 nucleotide sequence: TGTGCCAGCAGCTTAGAGAAGGGGGCTCAGGGCTACACCTTC. The encoded protein is CASSLEKGAQGYTF. Combining the CDR3 with reference TRBV7-2 and TRBJ1-2 gives the whole variable domain GAGVSQSPSNKVTEKGKDVELRCDPISGHTALYWYRQSLGQGLEFLIYFQGNSAPDKSGLPSDRFSAERTGGSVSTLTIQRTQQEDSAVYLCASSLEKGAQGYTFGSGTRLTVV.

The rearrangement uses TRBV6-5 and TRBJ2-7; D may be TRBD2 (6 bases). V lost 5 bases and J 7 bases, leaving 18 bases between the germline ends. The CDR3 is made up of 14 amino acids. Germline lookup yields CDR1 MNHEY and CDR2 SVGAGI. The CDR3 protein is CASSPSFGGWEQYF. Written as DNA, the CDR3 is TGTGCCAGCAGTCCGAGCTTCGGGGGTTGGGAGCAGTACTTC.

CDR3 DNA: TGTGCCAGCAGCGTAGCTTCAGCGGTTTCCTACAATGAGCAGTTCTTC. Protein: CASSVASAVSYNEQFF. The chain couples TRBV9 to TRBJ2-1; D perhaps matches TRBD2 (5 bases). This CDR3 contains 16 residues. Germline lookup yields CDR1 SGDLS and CDR2 YYNGEE. Trimming stripped 0 bases from V and 1 base from J, with 11 bases between.

V gene TRBV11-2 combines with J gene TRBJ1-2, with D unresolved. This CDR3 has 12 residues. The germline V and J ends were trimmed by 1 base and 8 bases, with 8 bases remaining between them. The germline CDR1 and CDR2 sequences are SGHAT and FQNNGV. CDR3 DNA sequence: TGTGCCAGCAGCTTAGGTGGGCTCGGCTACACCTTC. This gives the protein CASSLGGLGYTF.

The genes are TRBV4-1 and TRBJ1-2, with TRBD1 as a possible D gene (5 bases). V was clipped by 3 bases and J by 4 bases, with 9 bases between them. The CDR3 extends over 13 amino acids. Per germline, CDR1 MGHRA and CDR2 YSYEKL. Written as DNA, the CDR3 is TGCGCCAGCAGCCAGCTCGGGACCTATGGCTACACCTTC. Translating gives CASSQLGTYGYTF.

The chain links TRBV10-3 to TRBJ1-1; maybe TRBD1 (6 bases). Trimming left V 5 bases short and J 0 bases short, with 19 bases between. The CDR3 loop spans 17 amino acids. The germline V gene has CDR1 ENHRY and CDR2 SYGVKD. The CDR3 DNA follows: TGTGCCATCAGTATCTCGACAGGACTCGGTATGAACACTGAAGCTTTCTTT. Its translation: CAISISTGLGMNTEAFF.

This clone was seen only once. This chain links TRBV27 with TRBJ1-2; D unresolved. Germline V lookup: CDR1 MNHEY, CDR2 SMNVEV (reference sequence). Trimming cost V 1 base and J 2 bases, with 11 bases left between them. The CDR3 is made up of 15 amino acids. Here the CDR3 reads CASSLWSGTNYGYTF. CDR3 bases: TGTGCCAGCAGTTTATGGTCAGGAACGAACTATGGCTACACCTTC.

The rearrangement uses TRBV7-2 and TRBJ2-2; 8 bases line up with TRBD1. J was trimmed by 3 bases and V by 4 bases; bases with no gene match: 4. In germline, CDR1 is SGHTA, CDR2 FQGNSA. This CDR3 spans 15 amino acids. The DNA of the CDR3 is TGTGCCAGCAGCTCCAGGACAGGGTACACCGGGGAGCTGTTTTTT. Protein product: CASSSRTGYTGELFF.